The source of this TCR beta chain is a study of blood T cell repertoires in COVID-19. V was trimmed by 3 bases and J by 1 base, leaving 12 bases between them. Germline lookup yields CDR1 SEHNR and CDR2 FQNEAQ (reference sequence). The CDR3 has 15 residues. Produced via immunoSEQ multiplex PCR; TCRdb's table is partial and in-frame only. This table holds around 340,000 clones, around 86% found once. Recruitment covered about 26 US areas and drew participants whose ages spanned roughly 18 to 89 years. This clone has a single count. The sequenced material came from PBMCs or T cells enriched from blood (not recorded which). The clonotype was recovered from a woman aged 40 to 49 with acute COVID-19. The V and J genes are TRBV7-9 and TRBJ2-5; TRBD1 might be the D (6 bases). This CDR3 reads CASSFWTASQETQYF. The CDR3 nucleotides are TGTGCCAGCAGCTTTTGGACAGCTTCCCAAGAGACCCAGTACTTC.